Listed below are T cell receptor beta chains from one sample, sequenced in a study of T cell repertoires in cytomegalovirus infection. TCRdb re-analysed the reads in MiXCR, keeping a single row per CDR3 protein. There are hundreds of thousands of distinct CDR3 sequences in the sample; around 30% occur only once, and over 15% lies in the top ten. The antigens these receptors bind are not known. Sequencing was performed on cultured PBMCs, taken from culture after CMV antigen stimulation. These receptors originate from a human donor in good health (CMV status not recorded). Some clones in this sample may be carry-over from other donors' samples. CDR3s include the opening cysteine and the closing phenylalanine or tryptophan. The D gene is left open where the match is weak. Clone size, where shown, is once, few, many, or a class for clones that have expanded.

TRBJ2-3,TRBD2,few,TRBV20-1,CSARDRETSGRAADTQYF,TGCAGTGCTAGAGATCGGGAGACTAGCGGGAGGGCCGCAGATACGCAGTATTTT
TRBJ1-5,TRBD1,many,TRBV7-2,CASSLARQGTNQPQHF,TGTGCCAGCAGCTTAGCCCGACAGGGGACCAATCAGCCCCAGCATTTT
TRBJ1-2,NA,NA,TRBV28,CASTETSSGYTF,TGTGCCAGCACCGAAACATCGTCTGGCTACACCTTC
TRBJ2-6,NA,NA,TRBV20-1,CSALQVGGSRLTGANVLTF,TGCAGTGCTCTACAAGTGGGGGGATCCCGGCTGACTGGGGCCAACGTCCTGACTTTC
TRBJ1-5,NA,few,TRBV7-9,CASSLGGNRNQPQHF,TGTGCCAGCAGCTTAGGGGGGAATCGCAATCAGCCCCAGCATTTT
TRBJ2-2,NA,NA,TRBV5-1,CASSLEGVDTGELFF,TGCGCCAGCAGCTTGGAAGGGGTCGACACCGGGGAGCTGTTTTTT
TRBJ2-1,TRBD2,NA,TRBV5-1,CASSTGTSGIPNEQFF,TGCGCCAGCAGCACCGGGACTAGCGGTATCCCCAATGAGCAGTTCTTC
TRBJ1-2,NA,NA,TRBV6-5,CASSYSRGLGYTF,TGTGCCAGCAGTTACTCCCGGGGGCTGGGCTACACCTTC
TRBJ1-4,NA,many,TRBV7-2,CASSLEGAGNEKLFF,TGTGCCAGCAGCTTAGAAGGGGCGGGTAATGAAAAACTGTTTTTT
TRBJ2-7,NA,many,TRBV7-6,CASSPSRRSEQYF,TGTGCCAGCAGCCCCTCAAGGCGTAGCGAGCAGTACTTC
TRBJ1-5,NA,NA,TRBV2,CASRKGGNQPQHF,TGTGCCAGCCGTAAGGGGGGCAATCAGCCCCAGCATTTT
TRBJ2-1,NA,few,TRBV25-1,CASSDPGLNEQFF,TGTGCCAGCAGTGATCCCGGTCTAAATGAGCAGTTCTTC
TRBJ2-7,NA,few,TRBV19,CASGPQGSYEQYF,TGTGCCAGTGGACCACAGGGATCCTACGAGCAGTACTTC
TRBJ1-5,NA,NA,TRBV19,CASSIRGTKNQPQHF,TGTGCCAGTAGTATTCGGGGGACAAAGAATCAGCCCCAGCATTTT
TRBJ2-3,TRBD2,NA,TRBV5-3,CASRSGMPDTQYF,TGTGCCAGCAGAAGCGGGATGCCAGATACGCAGTATTTT
TRBJ1-4,NA,many,TRBV7-2,CASSTTGNEKLFF,TGTGCCAGCAGCACTACAGGAAATGAAAAACTGTTTTTT
TRBJ2-5,NA,NA,TRBV4-2,CASSRGGPETQYF,TGTGCCAGCAGCCGGGGTGGCCCAGAGACCCAGTACTTC
TRBJ2-7,NA,NA,TRBV6-8,CASSREGRYYEQYF,TGTGCCAGCAGTAGGGAAGGACGGTACTACGAGCAGTACTTC
TRBJ1-2,NA,NA,TRBV20-1,CSARDPGQSSYGYTF,TGCAGTGCTAGAGATCCCGGACAGAGCTCATATGGCTACACCTTC
TRBJ1-4,NA,NA,TRBV12-3/TRBV12-4,CASSFVGNEKLFF,TGTGCCAGCAGTTTCGTAGGAAATGAAAAACTGTTTTTT
TRBJ2-5,NA,NA,TRBV7-6,CASNPWGAQETQYF,TGTGCCAGCAACCCTTGGGGCGCCCAAGAGACCCAGTACTTC
TRBJ1-5,NA,NA,TRBV5-1,CASSLFSDQPQHF,TGCGCCAGCAGCTTGTTCTCAGATCAGCCCCAGCATTTT
TRBJ2-5,NA,NA,TRBV11-2,CASSLWVEDRQETQYF,TGTGCCAGCAGCTTATGGGTAGAAGACCGCCAAGAGACCCAGTACTTC
TRBJ1-2,NA,NA,TRBV28,CASSTPNPGQHYGYTF,TGTGCCAGCAGTACACCCAACCCCGGACAGCACTATGGCTACACCTTC
TRBJ2-3,TRBD2,NA,TRBV18,CASSPRTSWTDTQYF,TGTGCCAGCTCACCACGGACTAGCTGGACAGATACGCAGTATTTT
TRBJ1-4,NA,few,TRBV4-3,CASSQDIAVNEKLFF,TGCGCCAGCAGCCAAGATATCGCAGTTAATGAAAAACTGTTTTTT
TRBJ2-3,TRBD2,NA,TRBV10-3,CAIRPGLAGDTQYF,TGTGCCATCAGACCGGGACTAGCGGGGGATACGCAGTATTTT
TRBJ1-1,TRBD1,many,TRBV4-1,CASSQDRLNTEAFF,TGCGCCAGCAGCCAGGACAGGTTGAACACTGAAGCTTTCTTT
TRBJ1-4,TRBD1,few,TRBV20-1,CSARTGQGEKLFF,TGCAGTGCTAGGACAGGGCAGGGTGAAAAACTGTTTTTT
TRBJ1-1,NA,NA,TRBV2,CASSDWVEAFF,TGTGCCAGCAGTGACTGGGTCGAAGCTTTCTTT
TRBJ2-5,NA,NA,TRBV20-1,CSARVGIAQETQYF,TGCAGTGCTAGAGTCGGAATAGCCCAAGAGACCCAGTACTTC
TRBJ2-4,NA,NA,TRBV4-3,CASSLAWTQNIQYF,TGCGCCAGCAGCCTGGCCTGGACACAAAACATTCAGTACTTC
TRBJ2-1,TRBD2,NA,TRBV2,CASEAGANEQFF,TGTGCCAGCGAAGCGGGGGCCAATGAGCAGTTCTTC
TRBJ1-1,NA,few,TRBV2,CASSELGGEATEAFF,TGTGCCAGCAGTGAATTGGGAGGGGAGGCCACTGAAGCTTTCTTT
TRBJ2-7,TRBD2,NA,TRBV7-2,CASSWASGPYEQYF,TGTGCCAGCAGCTGGGCTAGCGGGCCCTACGAGCAGTACTTC
TRBJ2-2,TRBD1,NA,TRBV20-1,CSAIPGQGTGELFF,TGCAGTGCTATTCCGGGACAGGGCACCGGGGAGCTGTTTTTT
TRBJ1-2,NA,NA,TRBV11-2,CASSLDLPGGGYTF,TGTGCCAGCAGCTTAGATCTCCCGGGGGGTGGCTACACCTTC
TRBJ1-1,NA,NA,TRBV6-2/TRBV6-3,CASSYSTSWVEAFF,TGTGCCAGCAGTTATTCGACCAGTTGGGTTGAAGCTTTCTTT
TRBJ1-1,NA,few,TRBV5-1,CATSKGENTEAFF,TGCGCCACCAGCAAGGGAGAAAACACTGAAGCTTTCTTT
TRBJ2-5,TRBD1,few,TRBV11-2,CASRGGPRGETQYF,TGTGCCAGCAGAGGCGGCCCCAGGGGGGAGACCCAGTACTTC
TRBJ2-5,NA,NA,TRBV6-5,CASSYSRGEGPRETQYF,TGTGCCAGCAGTTACTCGAGGGGCGAGGGGCCGCGAGAGACCCAGTACTTC
TRBJ1-4,NA,NA,TRBV5-1,CASSLRTDGEKLFF,TGCGCCAGCAGCCTTCGGACAGACGGGGAAAAACTGTTTTTT
TRBJ2-5,NA,NA,TRBV6-8,CASSARGGISLSGETQYF,TGTGCCAGCAGTGCGAGGGGCGGTATATCCCTATCGGGGGAGACCCAGTACTTC
TRBJ1-4,NA,NA,TRBV25-1,CASRGLTNEKLFF,TGTGCCAGCCGAGGCTTAACTAATGAAAAACTGTTTTTT
TRBJ2-1,NA,NA,TRBV7-9,CASSLAGRLNEQFF,TGTGCCAGCAGCTTAGCGGGTCGCCTTAATGAGCAGTTCTTC
TRBJ2-3,TRBD2,few,TRBV5-6,CASSLFGSGGPVDTQYF,TGTGCCAGCAGCTTGTTTGGTAGCGGGGGTCCGGTGGATACGCAGTATTTT
TRBJ1-1,NA,few,TRBV27,CASKLGWDMNTEAFF,TGTGCCAGCAAACTAGGATGGGATATGAACACTGAAGCTTTCTTT
TRBJ1-1,TRBD1,NA,TRBV18,CASSSGALTGGAFF,TGTGCCAGCTCATCAGGGGCGTTGACAGGGGGAGCTTTCTTT
TRBJ2-1,NA,NA,TRBV6-2/TRBV6-3,CASTPLGGNNEQFF,TGTGCCAGCACCCCCCTAGGAGGCAACAATGAGCAGTTCTTC
TRBJ1-1,NA,few,TRBV12-5,CASGSPGFHTEAFF,TGTGCTAGTGGTTCCCCAGGGTTTCACACTGAAGCTTTCTTT
TRBJ2-3,NA,NA,TRBV24-1,CATSDTRDTTDTQYF,TGTGCCACCAGTGATACCCGGGACACCACAGATACGCAGTATTTT
TRBJ1-1,NA,few,TRBV20-1,CSASGEMNTEAFF,TGCAGTGCTAGTGGTGAGATGAACACTGAAGCTTTCTTT
TRBJ1-5,NA,once,TRBV20-1,CSARDRRGDQPQHF,TGCAGTGCTAGAGATAGAAGGGGCGATCAGCCCCAGCATTTT
TRBJ1-5,NA,NA,TRBV10-2,CASIPAARRLLRGQPQHF,TGCGCCAGCATCCCGGCTGCAAGACGGCTACTAAGGGGTCAGCCCCAGCATTTT
TRBJ1-1,NA,few,TRBV7-6,CASSFVDSLTEAFF,TGTGCCAGCAGCTTCGTTGACAGCCTCACTGAAGCTTTCTTT
TRBJ2-5,NA,NA,TRBV18,CASSPQASQETQYF,TGTGCCAGCTCACCACAGGCCTCCCAAGAGACCCAGTACTTC
TRBJ2-7,TRBD2,few,TRBV15,CATSRRTSGGEQYF,TGTGCCACCAGCAGGCGGACTAGCGGGGGAGAGCAGTACTTC